Listed here are 2 T cell receptor beta chains from one sample, sequenced in a study of blood T cell repertoires in COVID-19. Sequencing was performed with immunoSEQ multiplex PCR; in TCRdb, only in-frame clones are kept and a portion is missing. Of about 280,000 clones listed, nearly 90% are singletons. Sequencing was carried out using PBMCs or T cells enriched from blood (not recorded which). These receptors were collected from an older woman who had recovered from COVID-19.

V and J are TRBV7-6 and TRBJ1-2; 7 positions match TRBD1. The germline V gene has CDR1 SGHVS and CDR2 FNYEAQ. V lost 4 bases and J lost 8; bases outside the gene matches: 7. This CDR3 has 13 residues. In DNA, the CDR3 is TGTGCCAGCAGCTCGCGCGGACAGGACGGCTACACCTTC. This gives the protein CASSSRGQDGYTF.

Remarks on this clone: The sample holds other DNA sequences that translate to the same CDR3. The V and J genes are TRBV9 and TRBJ2-1; the D gene is possibly TRBD2 (5 bases). V was pared by 0 bases and J by 3 bases, with 7 bases between. The CDR3 is 14 amino acids. Germline-derived CDR1 and CDR2 are SGDLS and YYNGEE. CDR3 nucleotides: TGTGCCAGCAGCGTAGGACGGGGCTACAATGAGCAGTTCTTC. This codes for CASSVGRGYNEQFF. Based on the CDR3 plus reference TRBV9 and TRBJ2-1, the full variable domain is DSGVTQTPKHLITATGQRVTLRCSPRSGDLSVYWYQQSLDQGLQFLIQYYNGEERAKGNILERFSAQQFPDLHSELNLSSLELGDSALYFCASSVGRGYNEQFFGPGTRLTVL.